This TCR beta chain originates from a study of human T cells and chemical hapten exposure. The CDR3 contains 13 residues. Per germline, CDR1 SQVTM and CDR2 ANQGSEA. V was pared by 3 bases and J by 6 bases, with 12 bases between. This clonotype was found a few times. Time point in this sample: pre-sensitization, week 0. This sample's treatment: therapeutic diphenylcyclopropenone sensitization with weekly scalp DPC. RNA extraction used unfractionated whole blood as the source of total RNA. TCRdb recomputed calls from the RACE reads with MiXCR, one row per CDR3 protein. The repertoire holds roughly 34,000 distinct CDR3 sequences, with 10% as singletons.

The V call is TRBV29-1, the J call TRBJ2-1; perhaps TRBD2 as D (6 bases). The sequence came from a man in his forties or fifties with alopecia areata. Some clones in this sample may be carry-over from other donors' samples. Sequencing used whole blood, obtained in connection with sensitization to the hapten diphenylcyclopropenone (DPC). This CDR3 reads CSVEPGVVNEQFF. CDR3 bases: TGCAGCGTTGAGCCGGGAGTAGTCAATGAGCAGTTCTTC.